The 32 T cell receptor beta chains reported below all come from one sample, sequenced in a study of OX40 agonist ivuxolimab in advanced cancers. Clones were read by immunoSEQ multiplex PCR, and TCRdb kept only the in-frame ones, dropping some. Of 23,000 or so clones listed, about 80% are singletons. The sample consisted of CD4+ or CD8+ T cells sorted from blood, taken in a trial of the OX40 agonist ivuxolimab. The receptors derive from an adult with an advanced solid tumor such as melanoma, head and neck, liver or kidney cancer.

The chain carries TRBV4-3 and TRBJ1-2, with D possibly matching TRBD1 (5 bases). Germline CDR1 and CDR2: LGHNA and YSLEER. V lost 0 bases and J 8 bases, leaving 16 bases between the germline ends. CDR3 length: 15 amino acids. The CDR3 DNA reads as TGCGCCAGCAGCCAAGATAGGGACGACCTCTGGGGCTACACCTTC. Its protein is CASSQDRDDLWGYTF.

V and J are TRBV19 and TRBJ1-1; 11 nucleotides line up with TRBD1. The germline CDR1 and CDR2 sequences are LNHDA and SQIVND (reference sequence). This CDR3 spans 14 amino acids. V shed 6 bases, J shed 4 bases, and the junction held 4 bases outside the gene matches. CDR3 protein: CASRWDRGGTEAFF. CDR3 DNA sequence: TGTGCCAGTAGATGGGACAGGGGGGGCACTGAAGCTTTCTTT. The full variable domain, completed using reference TRBV19 and TRBJ1-1, is DGGITQSPKYLFRKEGQNVTLSCEQNLNHDAMYWYRQDPGQGLRLIYYSQIVNDFQKGDIAEGYSVSREKKESFPLTVTSAQKNPTAFYLCASRWDRGGTEAFFGQGTRLTVV.

This rearrangement joins TRBV18 to TRBJ2-3; D perhaps matches TRBD2 (7 bases). Germline V gives CDR1 KGHSH, CDR2 LQKENI. The CDR3 contains 16 residues. V lost 3 bases and J 0 bases, leaving 13 bases between the germline ends. CDR3 sequence: CASSPTAGASTDTQYF. DNA for the CDR3: TGTGCCAGCTCACCCACCGCGGGGGCTAGCACAGATACGCAGTATTTT.

The chain carries TRBV19 and TRBJ1-5, with D tentatively TRBD1 (5 bases). Germline V gene lookup returns CDR1 LNHDA and CDR2 SQIVND (reference sequence). The V end lost 6 bases, the J end lost 7 bases, and 19 bases lay between the germline ends. The CDR3 runs to 15 residues. The DNA for the CDR3 is TGTGCCAGTAGCGGCTTTGGTCAGGGAAACCAGCCCCAGCATTTT. Translated: CASSGFGQGNQPQHF.

The genes are TRBV7-2 and TRBJ2-1; 8 bases are a match to TRBD2. The V gene's germline CDR1 is SGHTA and CDR2 FQGNSA. The CDR3 has 14 residues. Trimming removed 9 bases from V and 8 bases from J; junction bases left unmatched: 12. For the CDR3, the DNA is TGTGCCAGTAAACATAGCGGGATGGGAGATGAGCAGTTCTTC. Its protein is CASKHSGMGDEQFF. The full variable domain, rest sourced from reference TRBV7-2 and TRBJ2-1, is GAGVSQSPSNKVTEKGKDVELRCDPISGHTALYWYRQSLGQGLEFLIYFQGNSAPDKSGLPSDRFSAERTGGSVSTLTIQRTQQEDSAVYLCASKHSGMGDEQFFGPGTRLTVL.

The V gene is TRBV5-1, the J gene TRBJ2-3; D tentatively reads TRBD1 or TRBD2 (5 bases each). CDR1 SGHRS and CDR2 YFSETQ come from the germline V gene. The V and J ends lost 0 bases and 1 base respectively, with 12 bases between them. The CDR3 runs 16 residues. The CDR3 protein is CASSLEPGRGTDTQYF. The CDR3 DNA reads TGCGCCAGCAGCTTGGAACCGGGACGTGGCACAGATACGCAGTATTTT.

The chain uses TRBV6-5 and TRBJ1-2; D possibly corresponds to TRBD1 (5 bases). The CDR3 contains 13 residues. Trimming removed 6 bases at V and 8 bases at J, with 16 bases between. The germline V gene encodes CDR1 MNHEY and CDR2 SVGAGI. CDR3 in DNA: TGTGCCAGCAGAATCGGGACCCTGGGCGGCTACACCTTC. It translates to CASRIGTLGGYTF.

The genes are TRBV5-1 and TRBJ2-5; D unclear. The CDR3 sequence is 12 residues long. With 0 bases removed from V and 5 bases from J, the gap between germline ends came to 5 bases. Looked up from germline, CDR1 is SGHRS and CDR2 is YFSETQ. In nucleotides, the CDR3 is TGCGCCAGCAGCTTGGCTGGGGAGACCCAGTACTTC. This gives the protein CASSLAGETQYF.

This clone was counted only a few times. The gene calls are TRBV7-8 and TRBJ1-5, with unresolved D. Trimming took 1 base from V and 4 from J, leaving 14 bases between them. The CDR3 is made up of 16 amino acids. The germline V gene encodes CDR1 SGHVS and CDR2 FQNEAQ. For the CDR3, the DNA is TGTGCCAGCAGCTTAGGAGGGAATAGAGTAAATCAGCCCCAGCATTTT. Translation gives CASSLGGNRVNQPQHF.

CDR3 protein: CASSEVELASYEQYF. CDR3 nucleotide sequence: TGTGCCAGCAGTGAAGTAGAACTAGCTTCCTACGAGCAGTACTTC. V is TRBV2 and J is TRBJ2-7; maybe TRBD2 (6 bases). This CDR3 has 15 residues. The V end was cut by 1 base, the J end by 1 base, with 11 bases between. The germline V gene encodes CDR1 SNHLY and CDR2 FYNNEI.

This clone appeared a single time. The gene calls are TRBV2 and TRBJ1-6, with D uncertain. CDR1 and CDR2 from the germline V gene are SNHLY and FYNNEI. The CDR3 consists of 14 residues. V shed 0 bases and J shed 4 bases, with 4 bases lying between them. The CDR3 DNA sequence: TGTGCCAGCAGTGAAGCTCCTTATAATTCACCCCTCCACTTT. Translating it yields CASSEAPYNSPLHF. The full variable domain, with the rest looked up from reference TRBV2 and TRBJ1-6, is EPEVTQTPSHQVTQMGQEVILRCVPISNHLYFYWYRQILGQKVEFLVSFYNNEISEKSEIFDDQFSVERPDGSNFTLKIRSTKLEDSAMYFCASSEAPYNSPLHFGNGTRLTVT.

V is TRBV7-2 and J is TRBJ2-2; the match to TRBD2 covers 7 bases. Germline loops: CDR1 SGHTA, CDR2 FQGNSA. The CDR3 has 15 residues. V lost 7 bases to trimming and J lost 4 bases; unmatched junction nucleotides: 9. CDR3 amino acids: CASTGGGGVTGELFF. The CDR3 DNA sequence: TGTGCCAGCACTGGAGGCGGGGGAGTCACCGGGGAGCTGTTTTTT.

The chain couples TRBV5-5 to TRBJ2-2; D uncertain. CDR3 length: 14 amino acids. The germline V gene encodes CDR1 SGHKS and CDR2 YYEKEE (reference sequence). Between the trimmed V and J ends, which lost 4 bases and 0 bases, there was a span of 7 bases. This CDR3 is CASSVDTNTGELFF. In DNA form, the CDR3 reads TGTGCCAGCAGCGTAGATACGAACACCGGGGAGCTGTTTTTT. The full variable domain, its missing parts supplied by reference TRBV5-5 and TRBJ2-2, is DAGVTQSPTHLIKTRGQQVTLRCSPISGHKSVSWYQQVLGQGPQFIFQYYEKEERGRGNFPDRFSARQFPNYSSELNVNALLLGDSALYLCASSVDTNTGELFFGEGSRLTVL.

The chain couples TRBV28 to TRBJ1-2; D uncertain. With 5 bases removed from V and 4 bases from J, the gap between germline ends came to 8 bases. This CDR3 has 12 amino acids. Germline CDR1 and CDR2: MDHEN and SYDVKM. This CDR3 reads CASSGMFYGYTF. The CDR3 nucleotides read TGTGCCAGCAGTGGCATGTTCTATGGCTACACCTTC.

This clone was detected a few times. The chain employs TRBV6-1 and TRBJ1-2; D is undetermined. The CDR3 is made up of 10 amino acids. Germline CDR1 MNHNS, CDR2 SASEGT. Trimming stripped 3 bases from V and 7 bases from J, with 3 bases between. The CDR3 region has the DNA TGTGCCAGCAGTGATGGTGGCTACACCTTC. Its translation: CASSDGGYTF.

CDR3 loop: CASSASGTGSEKLFF. The DNA for the CDR3 is TGCGCCAGCAGCGCCTCCGGGACAGGGTCTGAAAAACTGTTTTTT. The genes are TRBV5-1 and TRBJ1-4, with 9 nucleotides matching TRBD1. The V gene's germline CDR1 is SGHRS and CDR2 YFSETQ. The trim removed 4 bases at V and 7 bases at J, leaving 8 bases unmatched. The CDR3 runs to 15 residues. The full variable domain, in which reference TRBV5-1 and TRBJ1-4 provide the parts outside the CDR3, is KAGVTQTPRYLIKTRGQQVTLSCSPISGHRSVSWYQQTPGQGLQFLFEYFSETQRNKGNFPGRFSGRQFSNSRSEMNVSTLELGDSALYLCASSASGTGSEKLFFGSGTQLSVL.

The V gene is TRBV6-6, the J gene TRBJ2-2, with TRBD1 as a possible D gene (5 bases). V dropped 4 bases and J dropped 6 bases, with 12 bases sitting between them. The germline V gene has CDR1 MNHNY and CDR2 SVGAGI (reference sequence). This CDR3 has 14 residues. The CDR3 spells CASSWSQVAGELFF. The CDR3 region has the DNA TGTGCCAGCAGTTGGTCACAGGTGGCCGGGGAGCTGTTTTTT.

The chain is built from TRBV19 and TRBJ1-4, with D unresolved. V was clipped by 6 bases and J by 3 bases, with 8 bases between them. Germline CDR1 and CDR2: LNHDA and SQIVND (reference sequence). The CDR3 has 13 residues. CDR3 protein: CASRWRSNEKLFF. The CDR3 coding sequence is TGTGCCAGTAGGTGGAGGTCTAATGAAAAACTGTTTTTT.

This chain uses TRBV6-6 with TRBJ2-7; 7 bases agree with TRBD1. Per germline, CDR1 MNHNY and CDR2 SVGAGI (reference sequence). Trimming removed 5 bases from V and 3 bases from J; junction bases left unmatched: 7. The CDR3 covers 14 residues. The CDR3 is CASSASTGFYEQYF. As DNA, the CDR3 is TGTGCCAGCAGTGCCTCGACAGGGTTCTACGAGCAGTACTTC.

The chain is built from TRBV19 and TRBJ2-7; D assignment may be TRBD1 or TRBD2 (5 bases each). V lost 7 bases to trimming and J lost 0 bases, with 19 bases between them. Germline CDR1 LNHDA, CDR2 SQIVND (reference sequence). CDR3 length: 16 residues. The CDR3, as DNA: TGTGCCAGTACGCCTTCCGGGACGGGGAGCTCCTACGAGCAGTACTTC. Amino acid sequence: CASTPSGTGSSYEQYF. The whole variable domain, filled in from reference TRBV19 and TRBJ2-7, reads DGGITQSPKYLFRKEGQNVTLSCEQNLNHDAMYWYRQDPGQGLRLIYYSQIVNDFQKGDIAEGYSVSREKKESFPLTVTSAQKNPTAFYLCASTPSGTGSSYEQYFGPGTRLTVT.

This chain connects TRBV7-8 to TRBJ2-7; 7 bases map to TRBD2. V trimming: 2 bases; J trimming: 4 bases; junction bases outside the gene matches: 2. Germline V CDR1 and CDR2: SGHVS, FQNEAQ. The CDR3 covers 13 residues. The CDR3 protein is CASSLLGGYEQYF. The CDR3, as DNA: TGTGCCAGCAGCTTACTGGGGGGGTACGAGCAGTACTTC. Together with reference TRBV7-8 and TRBJ2-7, the CDR3 gives the full variable domain: GAGVSQSPRYKVAKRGQDVALRCDPISGHVSLFWYQQALGQGPEFLTYFQNEAQLDKSGLPSDRFFAERPEGSVSTLKIQRTQQEDSAVYLCASSLLGGYEQYFGPGTRLTVT.

The chain links TRBV7-2 to TRBJ2-1, with D perhaps matching TRBD2 (7 bases). The V end lost 3 bases, the J end lost 9 bases, and 18 bases lay between the germline ends. Germline CDR1 SGHTA, CDR2 FQGNSA. CDR3 length: 15 residues. CDR3 nucleotide sequence: TGTGCCAGCAGCTTTAAGTTCGGGGGGCACGGTGAGCAGTTCTTC. The encoded protein is CASSFKFGGHGEQFF.

The V and J genes are TRBV2 and TRBJ2-7; D possibly corresponds to TRBD1 (5 bases). The CDR3 is 13 amino acids. Trimming removed 6 bases from V and 2 bases from J, with 11 bases in between. Germline V gives CDR1 SNHLY, CDR2 FYNNEI. CDR3 region: CASRQQGPYEQYF. The CDR3 nucleotides are TGTGCCAGCAGGCAGCAGGGCCCCTACGAGCAGTACTTC.

V gene TRBV7-2 combines with J gene TRBJ2-7; the match to TRBD2 covers 8 bases. CDR1 SGHTA and CDR2 FQGNSA come from the germline V gene. The CDR3 sequence is 17 residues long. After removal of 0 bases from V and 3 bases from J, the junction contained 10 bases not matched to a gene. The CDR3 region has the DNA TGTGCCAGCAGCTTAGCGGCGGGGGGACTAACTCTCTACGAGCAGTACTTC. Protein sequence: CASSLAAGGLTLYEQYF.

This clone occurred once. The chain employs TRBV28 and TRBJ1-6; D is unresolved. Germline CDR1 is MDHEN and CDR2 is SYDVKM. The germline V and J ends were trimmed by 5 bases and 8 bases, with 16 bases remaining between them. This CDR3 is 15 amino acids long. CDR3 amino acids: CASSPPGLRDSPLHF. Written as DNA, the CDR3 is TGTGCCAGCAGTCCCCCCGGATTGAGGGATTCACCCCTCCACTTT.

The chain combines TRBV28 with TRBJ2-1; 12 nucleotides match TRBD2. The CDR3 has 16 residues. With V trimmed by 3 bases and J by 3 bases, 3 bases remained unmatched. From germline, CDR1 is MDHEN and CDR2 SYDVKM. The CDR3 sequence is CASSFLGLAGYNEQFF. CDR3 bases: TGTGCCAGCAGTTTTTTGGGACTAGCGGGCTACAATGAGCAGTTCTTC.

The sample holds a few counts of this clone. This sequence joins TRBV7-2 and TRBJ2-7; 8 nucleotides agree with TRBD2. This CDR3 is 14 amino acids long. The J segment lost 4 bases and the V segment lost 1 base, leaving 3 bases of the junction unmatched. From germline, CDR1 is SGHTA and CDR2 FQGNSA. The CDR3 protein is CASSLGLAGYEQYF. DNA of the CDR3: TGTGCCAGCAGCTTAGGCCTAGCGGGTTACGAGCAGTACTTC.

V is TRBV4-3 and J is TRBJ2-1, with D possibly TRBD2 on 6 matching bases. CDR1 and CDR2 (germline): LGHNA, YSLEER. The V end lost 4 bases, the J end lost 6 bases, and 13 bases lay between the germline ends. This CDR3 region has 14 residues. This CDR3 reads CASSRNRDFNEQFF. Here the CDR3 DNA reads TGCGCCAGCAGCCGGAACCGGGACTTCAATGAGCAGTTCTTC.

Turning to this clone: Within the sample, other DNA sequences also encode this same CDR3. The J gene is TRBJ2-5, the V gene TRBV18; no definite D call. The V and J ends lost 6 bases and 5 bases respectively, with 7 bases between them. The CDR3 sequence is 11 residues long. The germline V gene has CDR1 KGHSH and CDR2 LQKENI. The DNA for the CDR3 is TGTGCCAGCTCCCTTCAGGAGACCCAGTACTTC. Residues: CASSLQETQYF.

V gene TRBV5-1 combines with J gene TRBJ2-1; 7 bases match TRBD1. The CDR3 extends over 16 amino acids. CDR1 and CDR2 from the germline V gene are SGHRS and YFSETQ. The ends lost 0 bases at V and 8 bases at J; junction bases unmatched: 11. The CDR3 loop is CASSLVRDSLSDEQFF. The CDR3 DNA sequence: TGCGCCAGCAGCTTGGTAAGGGACAGCCTTTCGGATGAGCAGTTCTTC.

The chain carries TRBV27 and TRBJ2-4; 7 nucleotides line up with TRBD2. The trim removed 4 bases at V and 9 bases at J, leaving 9 bases unmatched. This CDR3 has 14 residues. Germline V gene sequence: CDR1 MNHEY, CDR2 SMNVEV (reference sequence). In DNA form, the CDR3 reads TGTGCCAGCAGTTGGGGCGGGGGTCAGGGCATTCAGTACTTC. Protein sequence: CASSWGGGQGIQYF.

The genes are TRBV6-5 and TRBJ2-7; D is undetermined. V was pared by 6 bases and J by 7 bases, with 16 bases between. Germline V gives CDR1 MNHEY, CDR2 SVGAGI. The CDR3 covers 13 residues. Here the CDR3 DNA reads TGTGCCAGCAGAAGGACGGTCACCAGGGAGCAGTACTTC. Encoded protein: CASRRTVTREQYF.